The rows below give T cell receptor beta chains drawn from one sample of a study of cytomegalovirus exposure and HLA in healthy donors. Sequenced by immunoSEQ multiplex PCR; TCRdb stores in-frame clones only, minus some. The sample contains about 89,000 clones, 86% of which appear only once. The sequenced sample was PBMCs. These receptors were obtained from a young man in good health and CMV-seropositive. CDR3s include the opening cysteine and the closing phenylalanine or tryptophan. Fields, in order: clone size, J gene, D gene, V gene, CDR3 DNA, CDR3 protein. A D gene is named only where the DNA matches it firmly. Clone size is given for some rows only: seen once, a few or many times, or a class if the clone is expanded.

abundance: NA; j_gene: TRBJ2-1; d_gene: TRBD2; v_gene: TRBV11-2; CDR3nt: TGTGCCAGCAGCTTAAGGTCGATCCTAGCGGGAGGTAATGAGCAGTTCTTC; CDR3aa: CASSLRSILAGGNEQFF
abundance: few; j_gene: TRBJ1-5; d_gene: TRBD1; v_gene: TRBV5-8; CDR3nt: TGTGCCAGCAGCTTGCGGACAGGGTCCAATCAGCCCCAGCATTTT; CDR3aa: CASSLRTGSNQPQHF
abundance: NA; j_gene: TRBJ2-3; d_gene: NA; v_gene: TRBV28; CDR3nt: TGTGCCAGCAGTAACCCGGACTGGAGAAACACAGATACGCAGTATTTT; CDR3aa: CASSNPDWRNTDTQYF
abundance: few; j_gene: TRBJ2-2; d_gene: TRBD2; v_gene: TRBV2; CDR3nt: TGTGCCAGCAGGGAGGGGAGGGCCCCCGGGGAGCTGTTTTTT; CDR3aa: CASREGRAPGELFF
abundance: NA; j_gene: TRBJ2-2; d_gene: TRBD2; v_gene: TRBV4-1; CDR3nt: TGCGCCAGCAGCCCTAGCGGGGGCCAGAACACCGGGGAGCTGTTTTTT; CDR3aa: CASSPSGGQNTGELFF
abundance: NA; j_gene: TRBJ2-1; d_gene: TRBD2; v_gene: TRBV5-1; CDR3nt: TGCGCCAGCAGCTCGGGACTAGCGCATAACAATGAGCAGTTCTTC; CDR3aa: CASSSGLAHNNEQFF
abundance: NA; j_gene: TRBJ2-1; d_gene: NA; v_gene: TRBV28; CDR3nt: TGTGCCAGCAGTTTATTGTACCGGCCGGGGAATGAGCAGTTCTTC; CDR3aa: CASSLLYRPGNEQFF
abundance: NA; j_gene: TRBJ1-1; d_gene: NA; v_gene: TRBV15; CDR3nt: TGTGCCACCAGCAGTGCCCGGCGAGGAATTGACACTGAAGCTTTCTTT; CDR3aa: CATSSARRGIDTEAFF
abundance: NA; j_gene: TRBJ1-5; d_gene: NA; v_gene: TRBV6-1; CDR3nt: TGTGCCAGCAGTGAGTCCAGGGTCTATCAGCCCCAGCATTTT; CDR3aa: CASSESRVYQPQHF
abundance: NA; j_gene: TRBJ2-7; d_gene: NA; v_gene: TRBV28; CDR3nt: TGTGCCAGCAGTTTTGGGGCCCCCATGACTCCATACGAGCAGTACTTC; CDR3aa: CASSFGAPMTPYEQYF